This T cell receptor beta chain was captured in a study of cytomegalovirus exposure and HLA in healthy donors. Study details: From HLA-typed donors, an early data release held tens of millions of unique TCRs.

This CDR3 contains 14 residues. Germline CDR1 is KGHSH and CDR2 is LQKENI. Trimming stripped 6 bases from V and 1 base from J, with 13 bases between. The PCR used 60 Vbeta and 13 Jbeta primers. Assay: immunoSEQ multiplex PCR; the TCRdb copy retains only in-frame clones and omits some. Seen here are some 76,000 clones, roughly 88% observed once, and the top ten hold 2%. The rearrangement links TRBV18 to TRBJ2-7; D is unresolved. The source of this sequence is a woman in her thirties in good health and CMV-seronegative. The sample taken for sequencing was PBMCs. CDR3 DNA: TGTGCCAGCTCCACCCCTCCAGGATCCTACGAGCAGTACTTC. This gives the protein CASSTPPGSYEQYF.